The 26 T cell receptor beta chains below all came from one sample that was sequenced in a study of OX40 agonist ivuxolimab in advanced cancers. Sequenced by immunoSEQ multiplex PCR; TCRdb stores in-frame clones only, minus some. Of 12,000 to 15,000 clones detected, roughly 76% appear once; the ten largest clones hold about 17%. Specimen: CD4+ or CD8+ T cells sorted from blood, collected in a trial of the OX40 agonist ivuxolimab. The receptors were sampled from an adult with an advanced solid tumor such as melanoma, head and neck, liver or kidney cancer.

The count of this clone is one. The chain couples TRBV6-5 to TRBJ1-5; D unclear. V was trimmed by 2 bases and J by 6 bases, leaving 8 bases between them. The CDR3 spans 13 residues. Germline-derived CDR1 and CDR2 are MNHEY and SVGAGI. The CDR3 loop is CASSYRDGQPQHF. The CDR3 bases are TGTGCCAGCAGTTACAGGGATGGTCAGCCCCAGCATTTT.

The chain employs TRBV11-1 and TRBJ1-1; D unresolved. Trimming removed 5 bases at V and 4 bases at J, with 5 bases between. There are 11 residues in the CDR3. Germline lookup yields CDR1 SGHAT and CDR2 FQDESV (reference sequence). The CDR3 here is CASSESTEAFF. The DNA of the CDR3 is TGTGCCAGCAGCGAGAGCACTGAAGCTTTCTTT.

The CDR3 DNA reads as TGCGCCAGCAGCTTGGCCGGGGGAAGTAACAATGAGCAGTTCTTC. Translation gives CASSLAGGSNNEQFF. The rearrangement links TRBV5-1 to TRBJ2-1, with D possibly TRBD2 on 6 matching bases. Germline CDR1 SGHRS, CDR2 YFSETQ. This CDR3 has 15 amino acids. Trimming removed 0 bases from V and 5 bases from J, with 12 bases in between.

The chain is built from TRBV4-3 and TRBJ2-5; possibly TRBD1 for D (5 bases). V was shortened by 1 base and J by 4 bases, with 13 bases between the two germline ends. This CDR3 region has 15 residues. Germline CDR1 and CDR2: LGHNA and YSLEER. CDR3 amino acids: CASSQGQGFGETQYF. The CDR3 DNA reads TGCGCCAGCAGCCAAGGGCAGGGTTTCGGAGAGACCCAGTACTTC.

The rearrangement links TRBV9 to TRBJ1-2, with D unresolved. V dropped 4 bases and J dropped 0 bases, with 7 bases sitting between them. Per germline, CDR1 SGDLS and CDR2 YYNGEE. The CDR3 spans 13 residues. CDR3 residues: CASSPETNYGYTF. The CDR3 DNA follows: TGTGCCAGCAGCCCAGAGACTAACTATGGCTACACCTTC.

The chain has TRBV6-6 and TRBJ1-6, with D perhaps matching TRBD1 (5 bases). Germline loops: CDR1 MNHNY, CDR2 SVGAGI (reference sequence). CDR3 length: 13 residues. V lost 6 bases to trimming and J lost 6 bases, with 9 bases between them. CDR3 amino acids: CASSPQVNSPLHF. CDR3 coding DNA: TGTGCCAGCAGCCCACAGGTTAATTCACCCCTCCACTTT.

The chain recombines TRBV21-1 with TRBJ1-6; the DNA was not compared with TRBD1, the D call given in the table. TRBV21-1 corresponds to a pseudogene. The CDR3 loop spans 17 amino acids. The CDR3 bases are TGTGCCAGCAGCAAACAAGGGACAGGGGGTCCAATTCTACCCCCCCACTTT. This translates into CASSKQGTGGPILPPHF.

The V call is TRBV27, the J call TRBJ1-5, with D maybe TRBD1 (5 bases). This CDR3 has 13 residues. Germline V CDR1 and CDR2: MNHEY, SMNVEV (reference sequence). V was cut by 2 bases and J by 6 bases, with 8 bases left in between. The CDR3 DNA sequence: TGTGCCAGCAGTTTAGGCGGGGGTCAGCCCCAGCATTTT. Amino acids: CASSLGGGQPQHF.

J is TRBJ2-1 and V is TRBV11-2; 11 nucleotides line up with TRBD2. With V trimmed by 1 base and J by 4 bases, 12 bases remained unmatched. CDR3 length: 19 amino acids. CDR1 and CDR2 (germline): SGHAT, FQNNGV. CDR3 region: CASSLVPLAGEIKYNEQFF. The CDR3 bases are TGTGCCAGCAGCTTAGTTCCACTAGCGGGGGAGATTAAATACAATGAGCAGTTCTTC.

The chain carries TRBV21-1 and TRBJ1-2. TRBV21-1 has pseudogene status. The CDR3 runs 13 residues. In DNA, the CDR3 is TGTGCCAGCAGCAGAGTGTTCCTTTCAGGCTACACCTTC. Translation: CASSRVFLSGYTF.

This chain links TRBV6-1 with TRBJ2-5, with D unclear. V lost 3 bases to trimming and J lost 4 bases, with 15 bases between them. This CDR3 is 15 amino acids long. Per the germline V gene, CDR1 is MNHNS and CDR2 is SASEGT. The CDR3: CASSESGLWGETQYF. In DNA, the CDR3 is TGTGCCAGCAGTGAGTCAGGCCTTTGGGGAGAGACCCAGTACTTC.

This clone came up a few times. The V call is TRBV4-1, the J call TRBJ2-7; D is unresolved. The CDR3 extends over 14 amino acids. Germline V gives CDR1 MGHRA, CDR2 YSYEKL. Trimming pared 0 bases from V and 2 bases from J, leaving 8 bases between. The CDR3 protein is CASSQDRYTYEQYF. Here the CDR3 DNA reads TGCGCCAGCAGCCAAGACAGGTACACCTACGAGCAGTACTTC.

The chain recombines TRBV4-2 with TRBJ2-3; 11 bases agree with TRBD1. The CDR3 runs 15 residues. V gave up 10 bases and J gave up 5 bases; unmatched junction bases: 11. CDR1 and CDR2 (germline): LGHNA, YNFKEQ. CDR3 in amino acids: CATLLRTGGIDTQYF. The CDR3 DNA sequence: TGTGCCACCCTACTCAGGACAGGGGGCATAGATACGCAGTATTTT.

This clone was observed a few times. The V and J genes are TRBV12-5 and TRBJ1-5; D perhaps matches TRBD1 (6 bases). Germline CDR1 reads LGHNT; CDR2 reads FRNRAP. V gave up 3 bases and J gave up 4 bases, with 19 bases separating them. The CDR3 sequence is 17 residues long. CDR3 loop: CASGFPRFGQPNQPQHF. Written as DNA, the CDR3 is TGTGCTAGTGGTTTTCCACGCTTCGGACAGCCGAATCAGCCCCAGCATTTT.

The chain links TRBV10-2 to TRBJ2-5; no reliable D call. Germline CDR1 reads WSHSY; CDR2 reads SAAADI. Between the trimmed V and J ends, which lost 7 bases and 1 base, there was a span of 13 bases. The CDR3 sequence is 14 residues long. CDR3 amino acids: CASNSGFAQETQYF. CDR3 DNA sequence: TGCGCCAGCAATTCGGGTTTTGCCCAAGAGACCCAGTACTTC.

The chain links TRBV7-2 to TRBJ2-7; D tentatively reads TRBD1 or TRBD2 (5 bases each). V lost 5 bases and J 2 bases, leaving 10 bases between the germline ends. The CDR3 runs 13 residues. Germline CDR1 and CDR2: SGHTA and FQGNSA. This chain's CDR3 is CASSPVGAYEQYF. The CDR3, as DNA: TGTGCCAGCAGCCCGGTGGGGGCCTACGAGCAGTACTTC.

This clone was counted between two and nine times. The chain combines TRBV4-3 with TRBJ1-4; TRBD1 agrees at 9 bases. V lost 0 bases, J lost 6 bases, and 11 bases stayed unmatched. Germline CDR1 and CDR2: LGHNA and YSLEER. There are 18 residues in the CDR3. The CDR3 DNA follows: TGCGCCAGCAGCCAAGATCGGGTCGGGACAGGGATAGATGAAAAACTGTTTTTT. Translating it yields CASSQDRVGTGIDEKLFF.

The chain uses TRBV7-2 and TRBJ2-5, with D possibly being TRBD1 (5 bases). CDR1 SGHTA and CDR2 FQGNSA come from the germline V gene. The CDR3 sequence is 14 residues long. The V and J ends lost 5 bases and 2 bases respectively, with 12 bases between them. CDR3 amino acids: CASSPRWTQETQYF. For the CDR3, the DNA is TGTGCCAGCAGCCCCAGGTGGACACAAGAGACCCAGTACTTC. Filled out from reference TRBV7-2 and TRBJ2-5, the complete variable domain reads GAGVSQSPSNKVTEKGKDVELRCDPISGHTALYWYRQSLGQGLEFLIYFQGNSAPDKSGLPSDRFSAERTGGSVSTLTIQRTQQEDSAVYLCASSPRWTQETQYFGPGTRLLVL.

The chain links TRBV19 to TRBJ1-2; D is unresolved. The CDR3 runs 16 residues. Germline CDR1 and CDR2: LNHDA and SQIVND (reference sequence). The germline V and J ends were trimmed by 3 bases and 8 bases, with 22 bases remaining between them. CDR3 residues: CASSMFLGPTHDGYTF. The CDR3 nucleotides read TGTGCCAGTAGTATGTTTTTAGGACCGACCCATGACGGCTACACCTTC. Drawing the rest from reference TRBV19 and TRBJ1-2, the complete variable domain is DGGITQSPKYLFRKEGQNVTLSCEQNLNHDAMYWYRQDPGQGLRLIYYSQIVNDFQKGDIAEGYSVSREKKESFPLTVTSAQKNPTAFYLCASSMFLGPTHDGYTFGSGTRLTVV.

The rearrangement uses TRBV7-6 and TRBJ2-5, with 8 positions matching TRBD2. Germline V gene data show CDR1 as SGHVS and CDR2 as FNYEAQ. Trimming cost V 5 bases and J 3 bases; bases outside gene matches: 5. This CDR3 has 14 residues. The CDR3 DNA is TGTGCCAGCAGCGCCCGGACTAGCAAAGAGACCCAGTACTTC. It is translated as CASSARTSKETQYF.

This clone was detected a few times. This rearrangement joins TRBV2 to TRBJ2-7; TRBD1 matches at 8 bases. Per the germline V gene, CDR1 is SNHLY and CDR2 is FYNNEI. The CDR3 contains 14 residues. V was pared by 6 bases and J by 4 bases, with 8 bases of the junction left unmatched. CDR3 residues: CASSGAGQGYEQYF. CDR3 sequence (DNA): TGTGCCAGCAGCGGCGCCGGACAGGGATACGAGCAGTACTTC.

Concerning this clone itself: One end of the junction varies from germline; a read error may be responsible. The chain employs TRBV7-7 and TRBJ2-3; maybe TRBD2 (6 bases). The CDR3 has 15 amino acids. The V gene's germline CDR1 is SSHAT and CDR2 FNYEAQ (reference sequence). The CDR3 sequence: CASSLEVAGTDTQYF. The CDR3 DNA sequence: TGTGCTAGCAGCTTAGAGGTAGCGGGCACAGATACGCAGTATTTT.

The J gene is TRBJ2-1, the V gene TRBV4-1, with D hard to call. Trimming shortened V by 4 bases and J by 4 bases, and 20 bases separated the two germline ends. CDR1 and CDR2 from the germline V gene are MGHRA and YSYEKL. The CDR3 covers 17 residues. The CDR3 DNA follows: TGCGCCAGCAGCCCCCAGATATCCAGAGAGCTTTACAATGAGCAGTTCTTC. It yields the protein CASSPQISRELYNEQFF.

V gene TRBV4-1 combines with J gene TRBJ1-5, with a tentative D call TRBD1 (5 bases). V was shortened by 1 base and J by 9 bases, with 13 bases between the two germline ends. The CDR3 covers 14 residues. CDR1 is MGHRA and CDR2 is YSYEKL in the germline V gene. The CDR3 DNA sequence: TGCGCCAGCAGCCAAGTCCAGGGTGATGGGCCCCAGCATTTT. Protein: CASSQVQGDGPQHF.

This clone was seen a handful of times. The rearrangement uses TRBV4-3 and TRBJ2-6; D uncertain. The germline CDR1 and CDR2 sequences are LGHNA and YSLEER. CDR3 length equals 16 residues. The V gene lost 0 bases and the J gene lost 4 bases, with 10 bases spanning the gap. Written as DNA, the CDR3 is TGCGCCAGCAGCCAAGAGACGGGCTCGGGGGCCAACGTCCTGACTTTC. Its translation is CASSQETGSGANVLTF.

V and J are TRBV9 and TRBJ1-4; D is undetermined. The CDR3 length is 14 residues. CDR1 SGDLS and CDR2 YYNGEE come from the germline V gene. Trimming shortened V by 4 bases and J by 7 bases, and 14 bases separated the two germline ends. The CDR3 loop reads CASSQGRRGEKLFF. CDR3 nucleotides: TGTGCCAGCAGCCAAGGTAGACGTGGTGAAAAACTGTTTTTT.